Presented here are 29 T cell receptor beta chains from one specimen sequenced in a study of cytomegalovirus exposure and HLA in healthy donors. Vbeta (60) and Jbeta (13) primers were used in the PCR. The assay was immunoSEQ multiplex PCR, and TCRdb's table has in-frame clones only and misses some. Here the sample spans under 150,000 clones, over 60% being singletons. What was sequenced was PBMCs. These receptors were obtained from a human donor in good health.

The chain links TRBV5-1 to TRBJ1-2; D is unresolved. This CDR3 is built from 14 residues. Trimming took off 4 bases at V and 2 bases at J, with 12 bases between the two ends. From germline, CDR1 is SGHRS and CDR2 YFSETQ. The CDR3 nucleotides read TGCGCCAGCAGCCCCGCCCCGGTGAACTATGGCTACACCTTC. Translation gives CASSPAPVNYGYTF.

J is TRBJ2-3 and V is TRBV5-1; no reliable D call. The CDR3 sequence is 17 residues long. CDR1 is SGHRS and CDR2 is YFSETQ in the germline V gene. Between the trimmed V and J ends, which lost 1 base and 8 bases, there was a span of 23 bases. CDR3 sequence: CASSLFGPPGAMSTQYF. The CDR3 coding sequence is TGCGCCAGCAGCTTGTTTGGGCCCCCCGGCGCAATGAGTACGCAGTATTTT.

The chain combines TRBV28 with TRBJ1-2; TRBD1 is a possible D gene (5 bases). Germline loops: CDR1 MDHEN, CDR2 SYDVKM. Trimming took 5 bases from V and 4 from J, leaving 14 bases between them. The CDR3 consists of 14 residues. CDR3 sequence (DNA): TGTGCCAGCAGTACTGGGGGGAAGGGCTATGGCTACACCTTC. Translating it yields CASSTGGKGYGYTF.

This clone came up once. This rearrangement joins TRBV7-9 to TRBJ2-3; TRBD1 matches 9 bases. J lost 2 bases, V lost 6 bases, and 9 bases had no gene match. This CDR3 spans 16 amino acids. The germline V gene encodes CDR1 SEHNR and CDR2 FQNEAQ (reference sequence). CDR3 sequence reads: CASSLGQGVFTDTQYF. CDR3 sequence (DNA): TGTGCCAGCAGTCTGGGACAGGGTGTTTTCACAGATACGCAGTATTTT.

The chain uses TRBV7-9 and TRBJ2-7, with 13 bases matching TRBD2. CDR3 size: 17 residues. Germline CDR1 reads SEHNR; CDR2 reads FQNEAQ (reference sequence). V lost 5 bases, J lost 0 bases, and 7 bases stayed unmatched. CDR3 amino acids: CASSPLAGGSSSYEQYF. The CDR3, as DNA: TGTGCCAGCAGCCCACTAGCGGGAGGGTCTAGCTCCTACGAGCAGTACTTC.

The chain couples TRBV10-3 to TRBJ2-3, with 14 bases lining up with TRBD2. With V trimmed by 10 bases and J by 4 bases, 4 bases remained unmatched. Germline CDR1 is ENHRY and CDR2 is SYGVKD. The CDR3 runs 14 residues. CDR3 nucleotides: TGTGCCACCAGACTAGCGGGAGGGCCAGATACGCAGTATTTT. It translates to CATRLAGGPDTQYF.

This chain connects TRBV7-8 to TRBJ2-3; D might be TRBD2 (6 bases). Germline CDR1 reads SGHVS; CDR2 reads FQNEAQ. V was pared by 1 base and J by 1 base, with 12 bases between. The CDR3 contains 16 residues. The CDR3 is CASSLELRGRTDTQYF. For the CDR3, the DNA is TGTGCCAGCAGCTTAGAGCTGCGGGGCCGCACAGATACGCAGTATTTT.

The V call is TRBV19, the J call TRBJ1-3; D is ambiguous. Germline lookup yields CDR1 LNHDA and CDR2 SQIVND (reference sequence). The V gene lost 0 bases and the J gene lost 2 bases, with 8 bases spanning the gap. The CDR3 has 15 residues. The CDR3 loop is CASSIDPGPGNTIYF. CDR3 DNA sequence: TGTGCCAGTAGTATAGATCCAGGTCCTGGAAACACCATATATTTT.

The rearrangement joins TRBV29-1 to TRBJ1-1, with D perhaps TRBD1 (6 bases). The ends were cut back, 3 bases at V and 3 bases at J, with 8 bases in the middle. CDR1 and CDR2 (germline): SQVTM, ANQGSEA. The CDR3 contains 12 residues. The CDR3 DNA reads TGCAGCGTTGAGCCAGGGGACACTGAAGCTTTCTTT. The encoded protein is CSVEPGDTEAFF.

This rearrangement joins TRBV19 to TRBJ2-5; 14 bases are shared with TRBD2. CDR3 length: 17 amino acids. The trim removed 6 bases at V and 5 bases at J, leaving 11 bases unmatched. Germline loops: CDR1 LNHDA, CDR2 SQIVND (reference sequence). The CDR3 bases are TGTGCCAGTAGCACACCAAGACTAGCGGGGGGGCTCGAGACCCAGTACTTC. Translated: CASSTPRLAGGLETQYF.

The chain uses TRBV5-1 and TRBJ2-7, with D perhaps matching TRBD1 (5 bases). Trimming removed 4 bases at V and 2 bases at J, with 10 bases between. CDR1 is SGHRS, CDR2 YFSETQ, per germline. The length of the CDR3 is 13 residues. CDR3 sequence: CASSPAGTYEQYF. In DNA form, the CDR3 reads TGCGCCAGCAGCCCTGCAGGGACCTACGAGCAGTACTTC.

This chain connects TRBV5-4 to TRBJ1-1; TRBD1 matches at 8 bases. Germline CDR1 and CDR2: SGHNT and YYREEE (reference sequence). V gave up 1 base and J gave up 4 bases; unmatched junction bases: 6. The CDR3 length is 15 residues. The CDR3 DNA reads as TGTGCCAGCAGCTTGTACAGGACAGGGAGCACTGAAGCTTTCTTT. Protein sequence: CASSLYRTGSTEAFF.

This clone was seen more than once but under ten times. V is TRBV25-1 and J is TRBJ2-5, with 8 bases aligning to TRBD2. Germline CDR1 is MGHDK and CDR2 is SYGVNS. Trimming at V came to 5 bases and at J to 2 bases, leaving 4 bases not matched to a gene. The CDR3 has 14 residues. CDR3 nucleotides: TGTGCCAGCAGTCGGGGGGGGCCTCAAGAGACCCAGTACTTC. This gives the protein CASSRGGPQETQYF.

The CDR3 sequence: CASKGPNFNEQFF. CDR3 nucleotides: TGTGCCAGCAAGGGGCCTAACTTCAATGAGCAGTTCTTC. The rearrangement uses TRBV2 and TRBJ2-1; the D gene is possibly TRBD1 (5 bases). Germline V gene sequence: CDR1 SNHLY, CDR2 FYNNEI. V lost 7 bases to trimming and J lost 6 bases, with 13 bases between them. The CDR3 runs 13 residues.

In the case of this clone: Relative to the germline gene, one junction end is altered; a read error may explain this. The CDR3 here is CASSLGLAFFVYEQYF. The CDR3 bases are TGTGCCAGCAGTTTGGGACTAGCTTTCTTCGTATACGAGCAGTACTTC. The J gene is TRBJ2-7, the V gene TRBV5-8, with TRBD2 matching over 9 bases. The CDR3 sequence is 16 residues long. Germline loops: CDR1 SGHTS, CDR2 YDEGEE.

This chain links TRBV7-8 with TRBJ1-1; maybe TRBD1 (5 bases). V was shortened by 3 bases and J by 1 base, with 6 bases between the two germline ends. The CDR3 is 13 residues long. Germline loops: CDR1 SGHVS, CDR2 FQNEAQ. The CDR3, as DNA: TGTGCCAGCAGCTTCCAGGGGAACACTGAAGCTTTCTTT. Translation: CASSFQGNTEAFF.

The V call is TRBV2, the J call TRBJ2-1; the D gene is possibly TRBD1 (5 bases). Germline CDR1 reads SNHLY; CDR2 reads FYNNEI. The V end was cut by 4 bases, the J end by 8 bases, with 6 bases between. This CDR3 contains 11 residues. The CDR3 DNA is TGTGCCAGCAGTGCCAGGGATGAGCAGTTCTTC. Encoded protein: CASSARDEQFF.

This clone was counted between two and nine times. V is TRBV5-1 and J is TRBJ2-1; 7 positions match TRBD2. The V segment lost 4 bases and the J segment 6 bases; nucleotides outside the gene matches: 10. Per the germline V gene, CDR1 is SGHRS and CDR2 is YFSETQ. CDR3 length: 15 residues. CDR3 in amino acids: CASSPGRGGRNEQFF. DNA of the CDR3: TGCGCCAGCAGCCCGGGGCGGGGAGGGCGCAATGAGCAGTTCTTC.

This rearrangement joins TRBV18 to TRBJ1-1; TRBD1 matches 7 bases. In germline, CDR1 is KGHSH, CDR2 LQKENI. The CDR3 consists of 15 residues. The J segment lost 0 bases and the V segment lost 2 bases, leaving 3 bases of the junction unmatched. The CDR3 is CASSPRDRVNTEAFF. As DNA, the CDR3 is TGTGCCAGCTCACCAAGGGACAGAGTGAACACTGAAGCTTTCTTT.

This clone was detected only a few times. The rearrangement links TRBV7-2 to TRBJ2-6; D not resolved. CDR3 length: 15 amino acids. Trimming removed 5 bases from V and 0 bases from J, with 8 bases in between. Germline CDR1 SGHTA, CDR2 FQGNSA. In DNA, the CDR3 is TGTGCCAGCAGCCACAGAAGCTCTGGGGCCAACGTCCTGACTTTC. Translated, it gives CASSHRSSGANVLTF.

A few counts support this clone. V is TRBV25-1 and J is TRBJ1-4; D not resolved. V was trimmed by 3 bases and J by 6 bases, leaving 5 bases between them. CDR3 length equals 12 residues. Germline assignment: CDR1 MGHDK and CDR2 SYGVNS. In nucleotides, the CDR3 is TGTGCCAGCAGTGATCGGTATGAAAAACTGTTTTTT. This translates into CASSDRYEKLFF.

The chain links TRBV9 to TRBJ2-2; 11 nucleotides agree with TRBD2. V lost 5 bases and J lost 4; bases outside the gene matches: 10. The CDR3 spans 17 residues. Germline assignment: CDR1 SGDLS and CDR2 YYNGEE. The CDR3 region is CASSLGGTSGITGELFF. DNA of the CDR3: TGTGCCAGCAGTCTGGGAGGGACTAGCGGAATCACCGGGGAGCTGTTTTTT.

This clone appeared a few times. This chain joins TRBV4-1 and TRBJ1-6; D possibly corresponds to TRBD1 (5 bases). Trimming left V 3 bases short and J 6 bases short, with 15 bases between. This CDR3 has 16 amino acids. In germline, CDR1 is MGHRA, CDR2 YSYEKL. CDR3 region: CASSHGPDSTNSPLHF. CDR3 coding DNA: TGCGCCAGCAGCCATGGGCCTGACAGTACTAATTCACCCCTCCACTTT.

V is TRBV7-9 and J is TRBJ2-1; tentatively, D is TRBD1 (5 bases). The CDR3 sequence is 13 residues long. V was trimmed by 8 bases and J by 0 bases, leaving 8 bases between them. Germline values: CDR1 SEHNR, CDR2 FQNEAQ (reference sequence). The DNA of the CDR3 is TGTGCCAGCCACCAGGGCTCCTACAATGAGCAGTTCTTC. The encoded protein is CASHQGSYNEQFF.

The CDR3 nucleotides read TGTGCCATCAGTCCTTTACTAGCGGGAGAAGTGCCCTACAATGAGCAGTTCTTC. It codes for CAISPLLAGEVPYNEQFF. This rearrangement joins TRBV10-3 to TRBJ2-1; 11 bases are shared with TRBD2. The CDR3 runs to 18 residues. Unmatched junction bases numbered 11, after V lost 5 bases and J lost 2 bases. Germline-derived CDR1 and CDR2 are ENHRY and SYGVKD.

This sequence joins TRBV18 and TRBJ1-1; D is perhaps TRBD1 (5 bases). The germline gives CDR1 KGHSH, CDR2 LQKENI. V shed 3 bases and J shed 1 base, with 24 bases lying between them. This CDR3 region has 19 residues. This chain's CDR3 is CASSPPFGGSGGTNTEAFF. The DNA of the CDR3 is TGTGCCAGCTCACCCCCGTTTGGGGGATCCGGAGGGACGAACACTGAAGCTTTCTTT. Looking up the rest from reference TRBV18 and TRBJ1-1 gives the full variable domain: NAGVMQNPRHLVRRRGQEARLRCSPMKGHSHVYWYRQLPEEGLKFMVYLQKENIIDESGMPKERFSAEFPKEGPSILRIQQVVRGDSAAYFCASSPPFGGSGGTNTEAFFGQGTRLTVV.

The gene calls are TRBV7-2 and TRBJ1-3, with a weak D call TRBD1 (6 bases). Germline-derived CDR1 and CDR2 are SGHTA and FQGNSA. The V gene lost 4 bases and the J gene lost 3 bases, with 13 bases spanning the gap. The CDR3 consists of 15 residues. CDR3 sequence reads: CASSSLQGVGNTIYF. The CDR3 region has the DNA TGTGCCAGCAGCTCGTTACAGGGAGTTGGAAACACCATATATTTT.

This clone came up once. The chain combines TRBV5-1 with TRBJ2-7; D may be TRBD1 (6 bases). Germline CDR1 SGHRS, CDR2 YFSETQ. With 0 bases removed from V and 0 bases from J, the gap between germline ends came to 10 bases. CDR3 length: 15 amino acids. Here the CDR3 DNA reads TGCGCCAGCAGCTTGGCAGGGGCCCACTCCTACGAGCAGTACTTC. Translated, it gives CASSLAGAHSYEQYF.

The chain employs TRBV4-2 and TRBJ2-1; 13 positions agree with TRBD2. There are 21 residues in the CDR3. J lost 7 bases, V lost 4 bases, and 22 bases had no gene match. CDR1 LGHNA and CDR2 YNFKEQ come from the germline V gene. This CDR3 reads CASSRPRPGLAGKYGGNEQFF. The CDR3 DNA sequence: TGTGCCAGCAGCCGACCCAGGCCGGGACTAGCGGGAAAATACGGTGGTAATGAGCAGTTCTTC.